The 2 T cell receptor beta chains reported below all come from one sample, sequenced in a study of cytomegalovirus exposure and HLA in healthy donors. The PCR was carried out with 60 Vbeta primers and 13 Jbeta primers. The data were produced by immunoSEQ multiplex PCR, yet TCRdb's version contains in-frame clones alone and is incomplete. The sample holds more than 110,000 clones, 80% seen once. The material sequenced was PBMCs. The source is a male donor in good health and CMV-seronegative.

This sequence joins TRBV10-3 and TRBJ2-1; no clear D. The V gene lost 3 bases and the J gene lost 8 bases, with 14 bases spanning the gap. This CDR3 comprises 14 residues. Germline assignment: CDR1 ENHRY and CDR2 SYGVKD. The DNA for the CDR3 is TGTGCCATCAGTGAAATTATACGTCCGGATGAGCAGTTCTTC. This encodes CAISEIIRPDEQFF.

The CDR3 DNA reads TGTGCCAGCAGCTCACAGGGACCCTTGGACTATGGCTACACCTTC. Residues: CASSSQGPLDYGYTF. This chain links TRBV7-2 with TRBJ1-2; D may be TRBD1 (6 bases). The V gene lost 4 bases and the J gene lost 3 bases, with 15 bases spanning the gap. Germline values: CDR1 SGHTA, CDR2 FQGNSA. CDR3 length: 15 amino acids.